These T cell receptor beta chains were read from a single sample in a study of graft-versus-host responses after intestinal transplantation. Profiling relied on immunoSEQ multiplex PCR, and the TCRdb table lists in-frame clones only, not all of them. The table has 100,000 or so clones, approximately 90% seen once; the top ten hold 0.15% to 0.2%. Their antigens are not known. This material consisted of unstimulated CD4+ T cells sorted from spleen or lymph node cells, taken before intestinal transplant. All receptors derive from a human donor who received an intestinal transplant. Both conserved end residues are part of each CDR3. The order of the fields is J gene, clone size, CDR3 length, D gene, V gene, CDR3 DNA, CDR3 protein. The D gene is left open where the match is weak. Clone size, where shown, is once, few, many, or a class for clones that have expanded.

j_call: TRBJ2-5
clone_size: -
cdr3_length: 14
d_call: TRBD2
v_call: TRBV5-1
cdr3_nt: TGCGCCAGCAGCTTGGCGGGGGGGCCAGAGACCCAGTACTTC
cdr3_aa: CASSLAGGPETQYF

j_call: TRBJ1-6
clone_size: -
cdr3_length: 16
d_call: TRBD1
v_call: TRBV27
cdr3_nt: TGTGCCAGCAGTCTACAGGGGAACTCCTATAATTCACCCCTCCACTTT
cdr3_aa: CASSLQGNSYNSPLHF

j_call: TRBJ1-3
clone_size: -
cdr3_length: 15
d_call: -
v_call: TRBV6-1
cdr3_nt: TGTGCCAGCAGTGATCGGTTTGTCTCTGGAAACACCATATATTTT
cdr3_aa: CASSDRFVSGNTIYF

j_call: TRBJ2-5
clone_size: -
cdr3_length: 15
d_call: TRBD1
v_call: TRBV5-8
cdr3_nt: TGTGCCAGCAGCTTAGAACAGGGGGCTCTAGAGACCCAGTACTTC
cdr3_aa: CASSLEQGALETQYF

j_call: TRBJ1-6
clone_size: -
cdr3_length: 13
d_call: -
v_call: TRBV6-6
cdr3_nt: TGTGCCAGCGCGAGACAGGAAAATTCACCCCTCCACTTT
cdr3_aa: CASARQENSPLHF

j_call: TRBJ2-7
clone_size: -
cdr3_length: 15
d_call: TRBD2
v_call: TRBV5-1
cdr3_nt: TGCGCCAGCAGCTTGGCTAGCGGACCTCTCGGCGAGCAGTACTTC
cdr3_aa: CASSLASGPLGEQYF

j_call: TRBJ2-2
clone_size: -
cdr3_length: 17
d_call: TRBD1
v_call: TRBV5-6
cdr3_nt: TGTGCCAGCAGCTTGAGACAGGGGGTAGCGAACACCGGGGAGCTGTTTTTT
cdr3_aa: CASSLRQGVANTGELFF

j_call: TRBJ2-5
clone_size: once
cdr3_length: 18
d_call: TRBD2
v_call: TRBV9
cdr3_nt: TGTGCCAGCAGCGTAGTTCCACTAGCGGGGACATCTCAAGAGACCCAGTACTTC
cdr3_aa: CASSVVPLAGTSQETQYF

j_call: TRBJ2-3
clone_size: -
cdr3_length: 18
d_call: TRBD2
v_call: TRBV12-5
cdr3_nt: TGTGCTAGTGGTCTAGGACTAGCGGGGGGCCTCTTCGCAGATACGCAGTATTTT
cdr3_aa: CASGLGLAGGLFADTQYF

j_call: TRBJ1-1
clone_size: -
cdr3_length: 15
d_call: TRBD1
v_call: TRBV4-3
cdr3_nt: TGCGCCAGCAGCCAAGCCGGGACAGGGAACACTGAAGCTTTCTTT
cdr3_aa: CASSQAGTGNTEAFF

j_call: TRBJ2-1
clone_size: -
cdr3_length: 20
d_call: TRBD2
v_call: TRBV9
cdr3_nt: TGTGCCAGCAGCGCTGAACCCGTCGACTTTGCTAGCGGGGTCAGGAATGAGCAGTTCTTC
cdr3_aa: CASSAEPVDFASGVRNEQFF

j_call: TRBJ2-3
clone_size: -
cdr3_length: 14
d_call: TRBD2
v_call: TRBV9
cdr3_nt: TGTGCCAGCAGCGAGAGGACTAGTTTCGATACGCAGTATTTT
cdr3_aa: CASSERTSFDTQYF

j_call: TRBJ2-1
clone_size: -
cdr3_length: 16
d_call: -
v_call: TRBV9
cdr3_nt: TGTGCCAGCAGCGTAGGTCAGCGCAGCTCCTACAATGAGCAGTTCTTC
cdr3_aa: CASSVGQRSSYNEQFF

j_call: TRBJ2-2
clone_size: -
cdr3_length: 13
d_call: -
v_call: TRBV5-3
cdr3_nt: TGTGCCTGTGAGCCGCCCGACACCGGGGAGCTGTTTTTT
cdr3_aa: CACEPPDTGELFF

j_call: TRBJ2-2
clone_size: -
cdr3_length: 16
d_call: -
v_call: TRBV9
cdr3_nt: TGTGCCAGCAGCGTAGATGGGCAGGTGAACACCGGGGAGCTGTTTTTT
cdr3_aa: CASSVDGQVNTGELFF

j_call: TRBJ2-7
clone_size: -
cdr3_length: 15
d_call: -
v_call: TRBV2
cdr3_nt: TGTGCCAGCAGTGAAAGGCAGGTAGTCTCCTACGAGCAGTACTTC
cdr3_aa: CASSERQVVSYEQYF

j_call: TRBJ1-6
clone_size: -
cdr3_length: 13
d_call: -
v_call: TRBV30
cdr3_nt: TGTGCCTGGAGTGTAAGGGGTAACTCACCCCTCCACTTT
cdr3_aa: CAWSVRGNSPLHF

j_call: TRBJ2-1
clone_size: -
cdr3_length: 14
d_call: TRBD2
v_call: TRBV15
cdr3_nt: TGTGCCACCAGCAGAGTCAGACTAGCGGAAGAGCAGTTCTTC
cdr3_aa: CATSRVRLAEEQFF

j_call: TRBJ2-1
clone_size: once
cdr3_length: 16
d_call: -
v_call: TRBV2
cdr3_nt: TGTGCCAGCAGCTCCGCCGCCGCCGGGGATTACAATGAGCAGTTCTTC
cdr3_aa: CASSSAAAGDYNEQFF

j_call: TRBJ2-7
clone_size: -
cdr3_length: 16
d_call: TRBD2
v_call: TRBV11-2
cdr3_nt: TGTGCCAGCAGCTTATTTAGGGCGGGAGGGCCCTTCGAGCAGTACTTC
cdr3_aa: CASSLFRAGGPFEQYF

j_call: TRBJ2-3
clone_size: once
cdr3_length: 11
d_call: -
v_call: TRBV11-1
cdr3_nt: TGTGCCAGCAGTCTCACAGATACGCAGTATTTT
cdr3_aa: CASSLTDTQYF

j_call: TRBJ2-7
clone_size: -
cdr3_length: 19
d_call: -
v_call: TRBV5-1
cdr3_nt: TGCGCCAGCAGCTGGGGGCAGCGGACTAGGGATACCCCTGATTACGAGCAGTACTTC
cdr3_aa: CASSWGQRTRDTPDYEQYF

j_call: TRBJ1-2
clone_size: -
cdr3_length: 15
d_call: -
v_call: TRBV9
cdr3_nt: TGTGCCAGCAGCCCCCGAAGCCCAGCGTTGTATGGCTACACCTTC
cdr3_aa: CASSPRSPALYGYTF

j_call: TRBJ2-7
clone_size: -
cdr3_length: 13
d_call: -
v_call: TRBV6-5
cdr3_nt: TGTGCCAGCAGTTTTGGTAGCTCCTACGAGCAGTACTTC
cdr3_aa: CASSFGSSYEQYF

j_call: TRBJ2-1
clone_size: -
cdr3_length: 13
d_call: TRBD1
v_call: TRBV10-2
cdr3_nt: TGCGCCAGCCGATGGACAGGGAACAATGAGCAGTTCTTC
cdr3_aa: CASRWTGNNEQFF

j_call: TRBJ1-1
clone_size: -
cdr3_length: 14
d_call: -
v_call: TRBV7-9
cdr3_nt: TGTGCCAGCAGCTTCCGGTTAAGGGGCACTGAAGCTTTCTTT
cdr3_aa: CASSFRLRGTEAFF

j_call: TRBJ2-1
clone_size: once
cdr3_length: 15
d_call: TRBD2
v_call: TRBV6-5
cdr3_nt: TGTGCCAGCAGTTACTCGACTAGCGGATACAATGAGCAGTTCTTC
cdr3_aa: CASSYSTSGYNEQFF